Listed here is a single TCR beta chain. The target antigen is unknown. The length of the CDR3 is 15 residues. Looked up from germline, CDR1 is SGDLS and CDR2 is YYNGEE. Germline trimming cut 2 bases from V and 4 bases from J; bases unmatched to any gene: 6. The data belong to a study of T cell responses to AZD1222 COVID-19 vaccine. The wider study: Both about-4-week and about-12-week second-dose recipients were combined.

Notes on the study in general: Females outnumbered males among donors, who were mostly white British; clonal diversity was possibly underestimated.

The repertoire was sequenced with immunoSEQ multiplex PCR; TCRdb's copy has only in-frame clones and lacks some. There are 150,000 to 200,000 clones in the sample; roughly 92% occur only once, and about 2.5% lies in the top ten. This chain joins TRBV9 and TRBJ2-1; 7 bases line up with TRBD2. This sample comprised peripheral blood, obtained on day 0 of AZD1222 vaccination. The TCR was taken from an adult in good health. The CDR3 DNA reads TGTGCCAGCAGCGTGGTGGCTAGCGGTTACAATGAGCAGTTCTTC. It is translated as CASSVVASGYNEQFF.